Listed below are T cell receptor beta chains from one sample, sequenced in a study of blood T cell repertoires in COVID-19. The method was immunoSEQ multiplex PCR; TCRdb's version includes in-frame clones alone and lacks a portion of them. The data show about 140,000 clones, roughly 84% seen once. Material for sequencing was peripheral blood. These receptors all come from a man between 25 and 39 years old with COVID-19, enrolled during active disease. The CDR3 runs from the conserved cysteine through the conserved F or W. The D gene is left open where the match is weak. The size entry is marked missing in some rows and otherwise reads once, few, many or a size class.

CASSQARTTGANVLTF	TGCGCCAGCAGCCAAGCTAGGACAACCGGGGCCAACGTCCTGACTTTC	TRBV4-3	TRBJ2-6	.	.
CASSWARAGYTF	TGTGCCAGCAGTTGGGCCAGGGCTGGCTACACCTTC	TRBV2	TRBJ1-2	.	.
CSVHGTGVYEQYF	TGCAGCGTTCACGGGACAGGGGTCTACGAGCAGTACTTC	TRBV29-1	TRBJ2-7	.	TRBD1
CASSLQGTNYGYTF	TGTGCCAGCAGCCTACAGGGAACTAACTATGGCTACACCTTC	TRBV5-6	TRBJ1-2	.	.
CAWSVRLREDEQFF	TGTGCCTGGAGTGTGAGGTTACGCGAGGATGAGCAGTTCTTC	TRBV30	TRBJ2-1	once	.
CASSLTGGTEAFF	TGTGCCAGCAGCTTAACGGGGGGGACTGAAGCTTTCTTT	TRBV7-8	TRBJ1-1	.	.
CASSQGLAETQYF	TGTGCCAGCAGCCAAGGACTAGCGGAGACCCAGTACTTC	TRBV14	TRBJ2-5	.	TRBD2
CASRRLAYEQYF	TGTGCCAGCAGGCGACTAGCATACGAGCAGTACTTC	TRBV14	TRBJ2-7	.	TRBD2
CASSLTGSQGCTF	TGTGCCAGCAGCTTGACCGGGTCTCAAGGCTGCACCTTC	TRBV7-3	TRBJ1-2	once	.
CASSLASEISGYTF	TGTGCCAGCAGCTTGGCGAGCGAAATTTCGGGCTACACCTTC	TRBV5-4	TRBJ1-2	.	.
CAIANRRDDEQYF	TGTGCGATAGCAAACCGGCGGGACGACGAGCAGTACTTC	TRBV2	TRBJ2-7	.	.
CASSFDRYSYEQYF	TGTGCCAGCAGCTTTGACAGGTACTCCTACGAGCAGTACTTC	TRBV5-6	TRBJ2-7	.	.
CASSQYLTGNQETQYF	TGCGCCAGCAGCCAATACCTAACAGGTAACCAAGAGACCCAGTACTTC	TRBV4-1	TRBJ2-5	once	.
CASSIGGSNIQYF	TGTGCCAGTAGTATCGGGGGGTCGAACATTCAGTACTTC	TRBV19	TRBJ2-4	.	TRBD2
CASSFPLNNEQFF	TGTGCCAGCAGCTTTCCCCTAAACAATGAGCAGTTCTTC	TRBV7-2	TRBJ2-1	.	.
CASSFPQGASYDQPQHF	TGTGCCAGCAGTTTTCCGCAGGGGGCTTCATACGATCAGCCCCAGCATTTT	TRBV28	TRBJ1-5	.	TRBD1
CASSLLWTDLGSYNEQFF	TGTGCCAGCAGTTTATTATGGACTGACTTGGGCTCCTACAATGAGCAGTTCTTC	TRBV28	TRBJ2-1	.	.
CASSPGQSSGNTIYF	TGTGCCAGCAGCCCAGGACAGAGCTCTGGAAACACCATATATTTT	TRBV3-1/TRBV3-2	TRBJ1-3	.	.
CASSRGQLNYNEQFF	TGTGCCAGCAGTAGGGGACAGCTCAACTACAATGAGCAGTTCTTC	TRBV2	TRBJ2-1	.	TRBD1
CAGGTSDTGELFF	TGTGCCGGAGGGACTAGCGACACCGGGGAGCTGTTTTTT	TRBV6-5	TRBJ2-2	few	TRBD2
CASRPPRGTSGGYEQYF	TGTGCCAGCAGACCCCCAAGGGGGACTAGCGGAGGGTACGAGCAGTACTTC	TRBV27	TRBJ2-7	.	TRBD2
CASSRTSGTQRFF	TGTGCCAGCAGCCGGACTAGCGGGACCCAAAGGTTCTTC	TRBV6-5	TRBJ2-1	.	TRBD2
CASSYSLGGGYGYTF	TGTGCCAGCAGTTACTCTTTGGGGGGGGGCTATGGCTACACCTTC	TRBV6-5	TRBJ1-2	.	.
CASRDAGAGYNEQFF	TGTGCCAGCCGGGATGCGGGAGCGGGGTACAATGAGCAGTTCTTC	TRBV2	TRBJ2-1	.	TRBD2
CASSLVGGSVGSPLHF	TGTGCCAGCAGCTTAGTTGGTGGTTCGGTCGGTTCACCCCTCCACTTT	TRBV7-8	TRBJ1-6	.	.
CATSSTEQGNYEQYF	TGTGCCACCAGTTCCACTGAACAGGGTAACTACGAGCAGTACTTC	TRBV24-1	TRBJ2-7	.	.
CASIWTGNTEAFF	TGTGCCAGCATCTGGACTGGGAACACTGAAGCTTTCTTT	TRBV19	TRBJ1-1	.	.